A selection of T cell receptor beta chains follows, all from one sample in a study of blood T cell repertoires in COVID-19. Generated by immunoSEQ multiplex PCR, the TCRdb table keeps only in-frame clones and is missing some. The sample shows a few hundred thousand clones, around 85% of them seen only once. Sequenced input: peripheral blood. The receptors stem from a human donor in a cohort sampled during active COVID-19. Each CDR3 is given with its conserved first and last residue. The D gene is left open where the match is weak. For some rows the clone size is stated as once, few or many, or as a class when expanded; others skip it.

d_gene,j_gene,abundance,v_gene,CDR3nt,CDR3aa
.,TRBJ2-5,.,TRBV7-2,TGTGCCAGCAGCCCCGATCGAGGGCTTCAGGAGACCCAGTACTTC,CASSPDRGLQETQYF
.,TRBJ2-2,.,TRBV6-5,TGTGCCAGCAGAACCACACCCGGGGAGCTGTTTTTT,CASRTTPGELFF
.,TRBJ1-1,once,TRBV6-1,TGTGCCAGCAGTGAGCAGACTAACACTGAAGCTTTCTTT,CASSEQTNTEAFF
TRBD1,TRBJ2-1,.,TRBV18,TGTGCCAGCTCACCCCTCGGACAGGGGCTCAATGAGCAGTTCTTC,CASSPLGQGLNEQFF
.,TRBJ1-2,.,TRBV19,TGTGCCAGTAGTTCCCCCGGCGGACAGAGGAACTATGGCTACACCTTC,CASSSPGGQRNYGYTF
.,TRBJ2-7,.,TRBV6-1,TGTGCCAGCAGTGAAGCGCTTCGTGGGAGCTCCTACGAGCAGTACTTC,CASSEALRGSSYEQYF
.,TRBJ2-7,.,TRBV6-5,TGTGCCAGCAGGGGCCCCTACGAGCAGTACTTC,CASRGPYEQYF
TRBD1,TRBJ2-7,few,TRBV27,TGTGCCAGCAGCCAGGGGGCCTACGAGCAGTACTTC,CASSQGAYEQYF
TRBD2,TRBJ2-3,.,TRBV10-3,TGTGCCATCAACCCTCTGGCGGGGGTCTCAGATACGCAGTATTTT,CAINPLAGVSDTQYF
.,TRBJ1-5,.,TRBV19,TGTGCCAGTAGTATCGGTAATAATCAGCCCCAGCATTTT,CASSIGNNQPQHF
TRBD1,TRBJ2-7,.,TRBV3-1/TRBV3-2,TGTGCCAGCAGCCAACAGTCCCTGGGACAGGGGCACGAGCAGTACTTC,CASSQQSLGQGHEQYF
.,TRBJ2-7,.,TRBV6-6,TGTGCCAGCAGTTACGGAGGGTCCCACGAGCAGTACTTC,CASSYGGSHEQYF
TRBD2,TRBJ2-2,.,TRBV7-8,TGTGCCAGCAGCAGGACTAGGGGTGAAGGGGAGCTGTTTTTT,CASSRTRGEGELFF
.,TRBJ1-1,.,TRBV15,TGTGCCACCAGCAGAGATCCGGACAGCCTTTCAGAAGCTTTCTTT,CATSRDPDSLSEAFF
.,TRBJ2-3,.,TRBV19,TGTGCCAGTACGGACTCGACTTTCGATACGCAGTATTTT,CASTDSTFDTQYF
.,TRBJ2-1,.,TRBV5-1,TGCGCCAGCAGTCCCGACAATGAGCAGTTCTTC,CASSPDNEQFF
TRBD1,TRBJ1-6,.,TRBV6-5,TGTGCCAGCAGTTACGGGACAGGGGTCCCTAATTCACCCCTCCACTTT,CASSYGTGVPNSPLHF